A selection of T cell receptor beta chains follows, all from one sample in a study of technical replicates of blood from several donors. Assay: immunoSEQ multiplex PCR; the TCRdb copy retains only in-frame clones and omits some. The table records approximately 81,000 clones, around four fifths of them present only once. Material for sequencing was PBMCs. The receptors derive from a human donor in good health. Some clones in this sample may be carry-over from other donors' samples. Both conserved end residues are part of each CDR3. The order of the fields is D gene, clone size, J gene, V gene, CDR3 protein, CDR3 DNA. D genes are given only for firm matches. A row's size may be missing; if present it is once, few, many or a size class.

>TRBD2|.|TRBJ2-7|TRBV7-8
CASSPFTSGPYEQYF
TGTGCCAGCAGTCCCTTTACTAGCGGCCCCTACGAGCAGTACTTC
>TRBD1|.|TRBJ1-2|TRBV28
CASSTSGTGASGYTF
TGTGCCAGCAGTACCTCCGGGACAGGGGCCTCTGGCTACACCTTC
>TRBD1|.|TRBJ2-7|TRBV11-2
CASSLGTDPDHSYEQYF
TGTGCCAGCAGCCTGGGGACAGACCCCGATCACTCCTACGAGCAGTACTTC
>TRBD1|few|TRBJ2-7|TRBV28
CASRTRGRGPEQYF
TGTGCCAGCAGAACCAGGGGGCGCGGTCCCGAGCAGTACTTC
>.|many|TRBJ2-5|TRBV30
CAWSEWAGGETQYF
TGTGCCTGGAGCGAGTGGGCAGGGGGGGAGACCCAGTACTTC
>.|.|TRBJ1-4|TRBV2
CASSGDTGYEKLFF
TGTGCCAGCAGTGGGGACACCGGATACGAAAAACTGTTTTTT
>TRBD2|.|TRBJ2-5|TRBV29-1
CSVAGTSGRGETQYF
TGCAGCGTCGCCGGGACTAGCGGGAGAGGTGAGACCCAGTACTTC
>.|.|TRBJ1-3|TRBV11-2
CASSPGGTIYF
TGTGCCAGCAGCCCAGGAGGCACCATATATTTT
>.|.|TRBJ1-1|TRBV18
CASSPKGLGNTEAFF
TGTGCCAGCTCACCAAAAGGACTGGGGAACACTGAAGCTTTCTTT
>TRBD1|.|TRBJ1-1|TRBV15
CATSRDSYPTDRGRAFF
TGTGCCACCAGCAGAGATTCGTACCCTACGGACAGGGGGCGAGCTTTCTTT
>.|.|TRBJ1-4|TRBV25-1
CASSVRGTNEKLFF
TGTGCCAGCAGTGTAAGGGGGACTAATGAAAAACTGTTTTTT
>.|.|TRBJ2-5|TRBV7-7
CASSLNLQETQYF
TGTGCCAGCAGCTTAAATCTTCAAGAGACCCAGTACTTC
>.|.|TRBJ2-1|TRBV9
CASTKGGGKTSYNEQFF
TGTGCCAGCACCAAAGGGGGGGGGAAAACCTCCTACAATGAGCAGTTCTTC
>TRBD1|.|TRBJ2-7|TRBV28
CASSPLGTGSYEQYF
TGTGCCAGCAGCCCACTGGGGACAGGGTCCTACGAGCAGTACTTC
>TRBD1|.|TRBJ1-1|TRBV6-5
CASRPRTGRSTEAFF
TGTGCCAGCAGGCCTCGGACAGGGCGTAGCACTGAAGCTTTCTTT
>.|.|TRBJ1-1|TRBV29-1
CSVSGGDTEAFF
TGCAGCGTTTCCGGCGGGGACACTGAAGCTTTCTTT
>TRBD1|.|TRBJ1-1|TRBV30
CAWSPGGTEAFF
TGTGCCTGGAGCCCAGGGGGCACTGAAGCTTTCTTT
>.|.|TRBJ2-2|TRBV9
CASSLQDTGELFF
TGTGCCAGCAGCCTACAGGACACCGGGGAGCTGTTTTTT
>TRBD2|.|TRBJ2-1|TRBV5-1
CASSWASGGPYEQFF
TGCGCCAGCAGCTGGGCTAGCGGGGGGCCCTATGAGCAGTTCTTC
>TRBD2|few|TRBJ2-1|TRBV4-3
CASSPQWGLASFGEQFF
TGCGCCAGCAGCCCCCAATGGGGACTAGCGTCTTTCGGTGAGCAGTTCTTC
>.|.|TRBJ1-1|TRBV5-1
CASSLVDRYTEAFF
TGCGCCAGCAGCTTGGTTGACAGATACACTGAAGCTTTCTTT
>.|.|TRBJ1-5|TRBV7-3
CASSFPGQPQHF
TGTGCCAGCAGCTTCCCAGGTCAGCCCCAGCATTTT
>TRBD1|.|TRBJ2-7|TRBV5-1
CASSPQGGEQYF
TGCGCCAGCAGCCCACAGGGGGGCGAGCAGTACTTC
>.|.|TRBJ2-3|TRBV7-3
CASRPEGENISSTDTQYF
TGTGCCAGCAGACCCGAGGGGGAAAACATCTCTAGCACAGATACGCAGTATTTT
>.|.|TRBJ2-3|TRBV7-3
CASSFEENPDTQYF
TGTGCCAGCAGCTTCGAAGAGAATCCAGATACGCAGTATTTT
>TRBD1|.|TRBJ2-1|TRBV9
CASSVEGAGHYNEQFF
TGTGCCAGCAGCGTAGAGGGGGCGGGCCACTACAATGAGCAGTTCTTC
>TRBD2|.|TRBJ2-7|TRBV2
CASRPLAGAPNEQYF
TGTGCCAGCAGACCTCTAGCGGGAGCTCCCAACGAGCAGTACTTC
>.|.|TRBJ2-3|TRBV2
CASRPGRVLADTQYF
TGTGCCAGCAGGCCCGGCAGGGTTCTGGCAGATACGCAGTATTTT
>TRBD1|.|TRBJ1-2|TRBV2
CASRMDRDYGYTF
TGTGCCAGCAGGATGGACAGGGACTATGGCTACACCTTC
>TRBD2|.|TRBJ2-2|TRBV2
CASSGVLAGDHTGELFF
TGTGCCAGCAGTGGAGTACTAGCGGGAGACCACACCGGGGAGCTGTTTTTT
>TRBD1|.|TRBJ1-4|TRBV4-2
CASSQTGGVIEKLFF
TGTGCCAGCAGCCAGACAGGGGGCGTAATTGAAAAACTGTTTTTT
>TRBD1|.|TRBJ1-2|TRBV27
CASRERLQGGYTF
TGTGCCAGCAGGGAACGTCTACAGGGGGGCTACACCTTC
>.|.|TRBJ1-3|TRBV5-5
CASSYESLLGNTIYF
TGTGCCAGCAGCTATGAGTCGCTACTTGGAAACACCATATATTTT
>TRBD1|.|TRBJ1-2|TRBV18
CASSPTGDRRGYTF
TGTGCCAGCTCACCCACGGGGGACAGAAGGGGCTACACCTTC
>.|.|TRBJ1-5|TRBV6-5
CASSYLRGQPQHF
TGTGCCAGCAGTTACCTGCGCGGACAGCCCCAGCATTTT
>TRBD2|.|TRBJ2-2|TRBV4-2
CASSPSGLAGYTGELFF
TGTGCCAGCAGCCCATCAGGACTAGCGGGATACACCGGGGAGCTGTTTTTT
>.|.|TRBJ2-6|TRBV29-1
CSVESGPGANVLTF
TGCAGCGTTGAATCAGGGCCTGGGGCCAACGTCCTGACTTTC
>TRBD1|.|TRBJ1-2|TRBV19
CASSTTGVGGYTF
TGTGCCAGTAGTACTACAGGGGTAGGAGGCTACACCTTC
>TRBD1|.|TRBJ1-2|TRBV29-1
CSVTGGFGYTF
TGCAGCGTTACAGGGGGCTTTGGCTACACCTTC
>.|.|TRBJ2-7|TRBV13
CASRYRDYEQYF
TGTGCCAGCAGGTACCGGGACTACGAGCAGTACTTC
>.|.|TRBJ2-5|TRBV6-1
CASSREPQETQYF
TGTGCCAGCAGCAGGGAACCCCAAGAGACCCAGTACTTC
>TRBD2|.|TRBJ2-3|TRBV6-4
CASSELAGGVDTQYF
TGTGCCAGCAGTGAACTAGCGGGGGGCGTAGATACGCAGTATTTT
>.|.|TRBJ1-5|TRBV4-2
CASSQDPTGDQPQHF
TGTGCCAGCAGCCAAGATCCGACGGGGGATCAGCCCCAGCATTTT
>TRBD1|.|TRBJ2-7|TRBV30
CAWSRPGSRTGVYF
TGTGCCTGGAGTAGGCCGGGGTCACGGACAGGGGTTTACTTC
>.|.|TRBJ2-7|TRBV6-6
CASSYSGVRGEYEQYF
TGTGCCAGCAGTTACTCCGGGGTCAGGGGGGAATACGAGCAGTACTTC
>.|few|TRBJ1-1|TRBV30
CAWGIAEATEAFF
TGTGCCTGGGGCATAGCGGAGGCGACTGAAGCTTTCTTT
>.|.|TRBJ1-2|TRBV9
CASRGLPLEGYTF
TGTGCCAGCCGAGGACTCCCCTTGGAGGGCTACACCTTC
>TRBD1|.|TRBJ2-3|TRBV29-1
CSVTTGQADTQYF
TGCAGCGTAACGACAGGGCAGGCAGATACGCAGTATTTT
>TRBD1|once|TRBJ2-7|TRBV15
CATSRDPPGQGAHYEQYF
TGTGCCACCAGCAGAGATCCGCCGGGACAGGGGGCTCACTACGAGCAGTACTTC
>.|.|TRBJ1-2|TRBV6-5
CASSYRKDRNYGYTF
TGTGCCAGCAGTTACAGAAAAGACAGAAACTATGGCTACACCTTC
>TRBD1|.|TRBJ2-7|TRBV7-2
CASSSGTGAYEQYF
TGTGCCAGCAGCTCCGGGACAGGCGCCTACGAGCAGTACTTC
>.|.|TRBJ2-3|TRBV2
CASSQGDTQYF
TGTGCCAGCAGCCAGGGGGATACGCAGTATTTT
>.|.|TRBJ1-6|TRBV6-5
CASRRSSYNSPLHF
TGTGCCAGCCGGCGGAGCTCCTATAATTCACCCCTCCACTTT
>.|.|TRBJ2-2|TRBV5-1
CASSLRDILNTGELFF
TGCGCCAGCAGCCTACGGGACATACTGAACACCGGGGAGCTGTTTTTT
>TRBD1|.|TRBJ2-2|TRBV18
CASSPGQGNTGELFF
TGTGCCAGCTCACCGGGACAGGGCAACACCGGGGAGCTGTTTTTT
>TRBD2|.|TRBJ2-3|TRBV5-4
CASSLAASGGYTQYF
TGTGCCAGCAGCTTGGCGGCTAGCGGGGGTTATACGCAGTATTTT
>.|.|TRBJ2-5|TRBV7-2
CASSSTGETQYF
TGTGCCAGCAGCTCTACCGGAGAGACCCAGTACTTC
>.|.|TRBJ2-3|TRBV11-1
CASIPSGTGRLATQYF
TGTGCCAGCATCCCGTCCGGGACAGGACGACTAGCTACGCAGTATTTT